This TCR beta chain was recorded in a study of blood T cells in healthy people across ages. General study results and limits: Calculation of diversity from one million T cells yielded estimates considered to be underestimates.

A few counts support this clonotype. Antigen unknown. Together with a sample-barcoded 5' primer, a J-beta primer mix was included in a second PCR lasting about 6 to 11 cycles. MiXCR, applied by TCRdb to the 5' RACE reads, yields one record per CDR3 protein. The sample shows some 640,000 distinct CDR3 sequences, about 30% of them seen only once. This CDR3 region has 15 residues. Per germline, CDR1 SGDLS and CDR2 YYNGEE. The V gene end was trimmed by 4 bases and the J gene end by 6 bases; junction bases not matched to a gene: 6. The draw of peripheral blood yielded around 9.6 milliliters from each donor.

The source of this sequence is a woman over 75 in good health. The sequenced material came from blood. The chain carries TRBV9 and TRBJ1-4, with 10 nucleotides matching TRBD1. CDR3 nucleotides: TGTGCCAGCAGCCCCACGGGACAGGGGTATGAAAAACTGTTTTTT. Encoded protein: CASSPTGQGYEKLFF.